One T cell receptor beta chain is described in this entry. This entry comes from a study of blood T cell repertoires in COVID-19. CDR3 size: 16 residues. Trimming shortened V by 10 bases and J by 1 base, and 19 bases separated the two germline ends. Participants were placed into cohorts based on the clinical history they reported. During the 2 weeks before they entered the study, exposed participants had met someone with a PCR-confirmed or clinician-diagnosed COVID-19 case. Method: immunoSEQ multiplex PCR; TCRdb's copy keeps in-frame clones and lacks some. The table lists roughly 230,000 clones, about 85% of them singletons.

Sequencing input: PBMCs or T cells enriched from blood (not recorded which). This receptor was taken from a woman aged 50 to 60 who had been exposed to COVID-19. The V gene is TRBV23-1, the J gene TRBJ2-2; TRBD2 might be the D (5 bases). TRBV23-1 is an ORF, with its function uncertain. CDR3 sequence: CATGEVGGKNTGELFF. The CDR3 DNA sequence: TGCGCCACCGGGGAAGTAGGTGGGAAGAACACCGGGGAGCTGTTTTTT.